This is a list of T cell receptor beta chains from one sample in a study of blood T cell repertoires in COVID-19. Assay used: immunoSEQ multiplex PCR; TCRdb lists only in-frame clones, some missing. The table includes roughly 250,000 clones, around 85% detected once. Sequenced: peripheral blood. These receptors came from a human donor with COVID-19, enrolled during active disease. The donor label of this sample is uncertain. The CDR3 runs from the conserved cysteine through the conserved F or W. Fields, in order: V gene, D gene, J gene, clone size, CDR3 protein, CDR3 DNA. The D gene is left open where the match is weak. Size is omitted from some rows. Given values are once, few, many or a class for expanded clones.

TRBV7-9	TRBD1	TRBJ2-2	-	CASSIPPGQGNTGELFF	TGTGCCAGCAGCATTCCACCGGGACAGGGAAACACCGGGGAGCTGTTTTTT
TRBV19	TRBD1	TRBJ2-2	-	CASSLTRPGQGRAVRTGELFF	TGTGCCAGTAGTCTCACCCGGCCGGGACAGGGTAGGGCGGTACGGACCGGGGAGCTGTTTTTT
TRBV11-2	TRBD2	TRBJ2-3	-	CASSRTSGSPDTQYF	TGTGCCAGCAGTCGGACTAGCGGGAGTCCAGATACGCAGTATTTT
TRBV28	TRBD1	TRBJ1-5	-	CASRLGTVQPQHF	TGTGCCAGCAGACTAGGGACAGTTCAGCCCCAGCATTTT
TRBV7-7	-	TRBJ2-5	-	CASSLEIGGTQYF	TGTGCTAGCAGCTTAGAAATAGGGGGGACCCAGTACTTC
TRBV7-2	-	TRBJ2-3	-	CASSSSSGYTDTQYF	TGTGCCAGCAGCTCAAGTAGCGGCTACACAGATACGCAGTATTTT
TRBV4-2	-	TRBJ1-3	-	CASSQDLVGESSGNTIYF	TGTGCCAGCAGCCAAGATCTGGTAGGGGAAAGCTCTGGAAACACCATATATTTT
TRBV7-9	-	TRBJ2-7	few	CASSAQGSGEQYF	TGTGCCAGCAGCGCCCAGGGTTCAGGCGAGCAGTACTTC
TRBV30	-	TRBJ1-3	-	CAWTSTDRSGNTIYF	TGTGCCTGGACCTCGACAGACCGCTCTGGAAACACCATATATTTT
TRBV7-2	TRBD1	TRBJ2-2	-	CASSQGQANTGELFF	TGTGCCAGCAGCCAGGGACAGGCGAACACCGGGGAGCTGTTTTTT
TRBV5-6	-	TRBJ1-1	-	CASTHRAHTEAFF	TGTGCCAGCACCCACAGGGCGCACACTGAAGCTTTCTTT
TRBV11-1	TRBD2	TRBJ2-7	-	CASSLGLAGAELQYF	TGTGCCAGCAGCTTAGGATTAGCGGGAGCGGAATTGCAGTACTTC
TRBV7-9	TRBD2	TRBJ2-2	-	CASTLREGLIGVMDGELFF	TGTGCCAGCACCCTGCGGGAGGGCCTTATAGGAGTAATGGACGGGGAGCTGTTTTTT
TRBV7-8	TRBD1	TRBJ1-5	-	CASSLARGQSNQPQHF	TGTGCCAGCAGCTTAGCGAGGGGACAGAGCAATCAGCCCCAGCATTTT
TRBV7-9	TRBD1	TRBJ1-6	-	CASSSGQGIGSYNSPLHF	TGTGCCAGCAGCTCGGGACAGGGAATAGGCTCCTATAATTCACCCCTCCACTTT
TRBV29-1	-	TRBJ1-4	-	CSVRRGATNEKLFF	TGCAGCGTCCGGAGGGGCGCAACTAATGAAAAACTGTTTTTT
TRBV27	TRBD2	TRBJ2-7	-	CASSLLTSGLYEQYF	TGTGCCAGCAGTTTATTGACTAGCGGGTTGTACGAGCAGTACTTC
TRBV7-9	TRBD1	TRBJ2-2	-	CASSFRQGQNTGELFF	TGTGCCAGCAGCTTCCGACAGGGTCAGAACACCGGGGAGCTGTTTTTT
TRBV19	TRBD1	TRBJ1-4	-	CASKGQTSATNEKLFF	TGTGCCAGTAAGGGACAGACGTCTGCAACTAATGAAAAACTGTTTTTT
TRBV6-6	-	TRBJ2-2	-	CASKLELDTGELFF	TGTGCCAGCAAACTAGAGTTAGACACCGGGGAGCTGTTTTTT
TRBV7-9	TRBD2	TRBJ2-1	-	CASSLAGLEIRDEQFF	TGTGCCAGCAGCTTAGCCGGACTAGAGATAAGGGATGAGCAGTTCTTC
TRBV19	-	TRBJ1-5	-	CASTETGLAAQPQHF	TGTGCCAGTACCGAGACAGGTCTGGCAGCTCAGCCCCAGCATTTT
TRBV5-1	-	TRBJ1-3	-	CASSLEYAGSGNTIYF	TGCGCCAGCAGCTTGGAGTATGCAGGGTCGGGAAACACCATATATTTT
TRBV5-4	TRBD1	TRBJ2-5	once	CASSLQGGETQYF	TGTGCCAGCAGCTTACAGGGGGGAGAGACCCAGTACTTC
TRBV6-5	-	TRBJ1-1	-	CASSRGQEAFF	TGTGCCAGCAGTCGCGGACAGGAAGCTTTCTTT
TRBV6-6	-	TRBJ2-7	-	CASSPLSTVGSGEQYF	TGTGCCAGCAGTCCCCTCTCGACAGTGGGGTCGGGCGAGCAGTACTTC
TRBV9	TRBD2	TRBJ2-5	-	CASGRSGGQETQYF	TGTGCCAGTGGAAGGAGCGGGGGTCAAGAGACCCAGTACTTC
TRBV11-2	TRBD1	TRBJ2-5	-	CASSLTGGLSLGETQYF	TGTGCCAGCAGTCTGACAGGGGGCCTTAGTTTAGGAGAGACCCAGTACTTC
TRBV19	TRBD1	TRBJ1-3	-	CASKDRGTDGNTIYF	TGTGCCAGTAAGGACAGGGGAACAGACGGAAACACCATATATTTT
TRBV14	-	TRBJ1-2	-	CASSQDPRVGGYTF	TGTGCCAGCAGCCAAGATCCCAGGGTGGGTGGCTACACCTTC
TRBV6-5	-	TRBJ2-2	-	CASSFRTDNTGELFF	TGTGCCAGCAGCTTTAGGACAGATAACACCGGGGAGCTGTTTTTT
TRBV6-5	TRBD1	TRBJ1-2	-	CASIRDRLNYGYTF	TGTGCCAGCATCAGGGACAGGCTAAACTATGGCTACACCTTC
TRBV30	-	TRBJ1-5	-	CAWSVRRVSQPQHF	TGTGCCTGGAGTGTACGGAGGGTAAGTCAGCCCCAGCATTTT
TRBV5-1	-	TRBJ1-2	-	CASSLGHLDNYGYTF	TGCGCCAGCAGCTTAGGACACTTGGACAACTATGGCTACACCTTC
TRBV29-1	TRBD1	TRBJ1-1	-	CSVTGQGLTEAFF	TGCAGCGTTACCGGACAGGGATTAACTGAAGCTTTCTTT
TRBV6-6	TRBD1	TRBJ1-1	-	CASSNVTGRQAFF	TGTGCCAGCAGTAACGTGACAGGGCGTCAAGCTTTCTTT
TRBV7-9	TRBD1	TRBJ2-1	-	CASSSSLTGGTGYNEQFF	TGTGCCAGCAGCTCCTCCTTAACAGGCGGGACAGGCTACAATGAGCAGTTCTTC
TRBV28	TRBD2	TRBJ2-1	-	CASRFGLAGTGEQFF	TGTGCCAGCAGGTTCGGACTAGCGGGGACGGGGGAGCAGTTCTTC
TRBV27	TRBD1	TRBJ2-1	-	CASRVGTGIHNEQFF	TGTGCCAGCAGGGTTGGGACAGGGATCCACAATGAGCAGTTCTTC
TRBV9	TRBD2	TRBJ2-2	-	CASSFLAGGGTGELFF	TGTGCCAGCAGCTTCCTAGCGGGAGGGGGGACCGGGGAGCTGTTTTTT